One sample yielded the 15 T cell receptor beta chains listed below, sequenced in a study of blood T cell repertoires in COVID-19. The data were produced by immunoSEQ multiplex PCR, yet TCRdb's version contains in-frame clones alone and is incomplete. The table shows hundreds of thousands of clones, with about 91% occurring only once. The specimen was peripheral blood. The receptor set was obtained from a man aged 18 to 30 with COVID-19, enrolled during active disease.

This chain uses TRBV2 with TRBJ2-1; TRBD2 agrees at 11 bases. The CDR3 is made up of 15 amino acids. V was clipped by 5 bases and J by 5 bases; unmatched bases: 5. Germline V lookup: CDR1 SNHLY, CDR2 FYNNEI. This chain's CDR3 is CASSFLAGGNNEQFF. The CDR3 DNA sequence: TGTGCCAGCAGTTTTTTAGCGGGGGGGAACAATGAGCAGTTCTTC. Full variable domain (missing parts from reference TRBV2 and TRBJ2-1): EPEVTQTPSHQVTQMGQEVILRCVPISNHLYFYWYRQILGQKVEFLVSFYNNEISEKSEIFDDQFSVERPDGSNFTLKIRSTKLEDSAMYFCASSFLAGGNNEQFFGPGTRLTVL.

The chain recombines TRBV7-2 with TRBJ1-5; D remains unclear. The CDR3 is 13 amino acids. Germline assignment: CDR1 SGHTA and CDR2 FQGNSA. Trimming pared 5 bases from V and 9 bases from J, leaving 14 bases between. CDR3 residues: CASSPSRVTPQHF. CDR3 DNA: TGTGCCAGCAGCCCCAGTCGTGTCACGCCCCAGCATTTT.

The chain carries TRBV19 and TRBJ2-5; D possibly corresponds to TRBD1 (6 bases). Germline V CDR1 and CDR2: LNHDA, SQIVND (reference sequence). This CDR3 is built from 13 residues. V lost 3 bases and J lost 4, with 9 bases in between. The CDR3 loop reads CASSMNRAETQYF. Here the CDR3 DNA reads TGTGCCAGTAGTATGAACAGGGCAGAGACCCAGTACTTC.

This clone was seen more than once but under ten times. V gene TRBV6-5 combines with J gene TRBJ2-5; 7 bases line up with TRBD2. V dropped 6 bases and J dropped 2; count of bases not matched to a gene: 9. This CDR3 is built from 15 residues. Germline CDR1 reads MNHEY; CDR2 reads SVGAGI. CDR3: CASSGAGAEQETQYF. The CDR3 DNA follows: TGTGCCAGCAGCGGGGCGGGAGCCGAACAAGAGACCCAGTACTTC.

This chain joins TRBV15 and TRBJ1-3; D unresolved. Deletions cut 1 base from V and 3 bases from J, with 16 bases between. Germline CDR1 is LNHNV and CDR2 is YYDKDF (reference sequence). This CDR3 contains 17 residues. The CDR3 DNA reads TGTGCCACCAGCAGAGGAGGAAGCACTTTCTTTGGAAACACCATATATTTT. It yields the protein CATSRGGSTFFGNTIYF.

This chain joins TRBV12-5 and TRBJ2-1; 13 bases match TRBD2. Trimming at V came to 0 bases and at J to 4 bases, leaving 9 bases not matched to a gene. Germline lookup yields CDR1 LGHNT and CDR2 FRNRAP. CDR3 length: 19 amino acids. The CDR3 bases are TGTGCTAGTGGTTTGGTACGACGAGGACTAGCGGGAGTTTACAATGAGCAGTTCTTC. Protein sequence: CASGLVRRGLAGVYNEQFF.

Only one count was recorded for this clone. V gene TRBV4-2 combines with J gene TRBJ1-4; 10 positions agree with TRBD1. Germline assignment: CDR1 LGHNA and CDR2 YNFKEQ. The junction had 2 bases not matched to a gene; V was cut back by 4 bases and J by 0 bases. This CDR3 comprises 16 residues. The CDR3 protein is CASSPGTGATNEKLFF. In DNA, the CDR3 is TGTGCCAGCAGCCCCGGGACAGGGGCAACTAATGAAAAACTGTTTTTT.

The V and J genes are TRBV10-1 and TRBJ2-3, with a possible D match to TRBD2 (5 bases). CDR1 is WNHNN and CDR2 is SYGVQD in the germline V gene (reference sequence). The ends were cut back, 3 bases at V and 4 bases at J, with 11 bases in the middle. This CDR3 spans 14 amino acids. CDR3 nucleotide sequence: TGCGCCAGCAGTGATGCTAGCCTTGCAGATACGCAGTATTTT. Translation: CASSDASLADTQYF.

The CDR3 loop reads CASSAKFPGAHSSYEQYF. The CDR3 DNA reads as TGCGCCAGCAGCGCGAAATTCCCGGGAGCCCATAGCTCCTACGAGCAGTACTTC. V and J are TRBV5-1 and TRBJ2-7; possibly TRBD2 for D (6 bases). The germline CDR1 and CDR2 sequences are SGHRS and YFSETQ. Trimming pared 4 bases from V and 0 bases from J, leaving 23 bases between. This CDR3 is built from 18 residues.

V usage is TRBV4-2 and J usage is TRBJ2-1; 12 positions match TRBD2. V lost 6 bases, J lost 7 bases, and 7 bases stayed unmatched. CDR1 and CDR2 from the germline V gene are LGHNA and YNFKEQ. The CDR3 runs to 15 residues. The CDR3 nucleotides are TGTGCCAGCAGACCTGTACTAGCGGGGGGTAATGAGCAGTTCTTC. It codes for CASRPVLAGGNEQFF.

The chain combines TRBV12-5 with TRBJ2-7, with 9 bases fitting TRBD1. V was pared by 5 bases and J by 5 bases, with 13 bases of the junction left unmatched. CDR1 and CDR2 from the germline V gene are LGHNT and FRNRAP. The CDR3 has 16 residues. CDR3 protein: CASGPGAGTGNDEQYF. The CDR3 DNA reads as TGTGCTAGTGGTCCAGGCGCCGGGACAGGGAATGACGAGCAGTACTTC.

The chain combines TRBV14 with TRBJ2-5; the match to TRBD2 covers 13 bases. V was pared by 3 bases and J by 0 bases, with 7 bases of the junction left unmatched. The CDR3 runs 18 residues. The germline V gene encodes CDR1 SGHDN and CDR2 FVKESK. CDR3 bases: TGTGCCAGCAGCCAGAGACTAGCGGGGGGACGAAACCAAGAGACCCAGTACTTC. Its protein product is CASSQRLAGGRNQETQYF.

The chain uses TRBV13 and TRBJ2-7, with 12 nucleotides matching TRBD2. V lost 5 bases, J lost 3 bases, and 11 bases stayed unmatched. Germline V gene lookup returns CDR1 PRHDT and CDR2 FYEKMQ (reference sequence). The CDR3 is made up of 17 amino acids. Here the CDR3 DNA reads TGTGCCAGCAGCCCCCGACTAGCGGGAGCACAGGGCTACGAGCAGTACTTC. This codes for CASSPRLAGAQGYEQYF.

A word on this clone: Other DNA variants within this sample encode the same CDR3. This chain uses TRBV19 with TRBJ2-3; the D gene is possibly TRBD2 (6 bases). Trimming took off 2 bases at V and 1 base at J, with 7 bases between the two ends. CDR3 length: 14 amino acids. CDR1 LNHDA and CDR2 SQIVND come from the germline V gene (reference sequence). CDR3 loop: CASSIRGGTDTQYF. The CDR3 DNA follows: TGTGCCAGTAGTATACGCGGGGGCACAGATACGCAGTATTTT.

The chain recombines TRBV10-1 with TRBJ2-1, with 7 bases matching TRBD2. Looked up from germline, CDR1 is WNHNN and CDR2 is SYGVQD (reference sequence). The CDR3 sequence is 15 residues long. Germline trimming cut 3 bases from V and 7 bases from J; bases unmatched to any gene: 9. The CDR3 region is CASSDKASGRNEQFF. In DNA, the CDR3 is TGCGCCAGCAGTGACAAAGCTAGCGGACGTAATGAGCAGTTCTTC.